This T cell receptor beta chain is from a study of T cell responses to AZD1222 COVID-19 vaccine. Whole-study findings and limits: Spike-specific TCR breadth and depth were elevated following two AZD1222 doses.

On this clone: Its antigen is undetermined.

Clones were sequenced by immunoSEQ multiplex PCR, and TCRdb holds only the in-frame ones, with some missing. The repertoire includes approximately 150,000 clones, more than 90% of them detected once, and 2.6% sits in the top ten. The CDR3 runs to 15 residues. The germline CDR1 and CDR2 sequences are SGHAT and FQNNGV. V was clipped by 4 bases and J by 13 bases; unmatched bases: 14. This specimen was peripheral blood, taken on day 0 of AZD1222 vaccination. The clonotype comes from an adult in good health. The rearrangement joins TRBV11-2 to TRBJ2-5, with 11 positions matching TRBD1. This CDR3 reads CASSWDRGRGEIPYF. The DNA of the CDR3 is TGTGCCAGCAGCTGGGACAGGGGGAGAGGCGAGATCCCGTACTTC.